The 10 T cell receptor beta chains listed next were all sequenced from one sample in a study of CXCR3-negative and CXCR3-positive naive CD8 T cells. Whole-study findings and limits: Higher TRB CDR3 hydrophobicity marked CXCR3-positive naive cells relative to CXCR3-negative naive cells.

It was by 5' RACE with UMI labels that the TRB cDNA libraries were prepared. TCRdb re-called the 5' RACE reads; every CDR3 protein appears as one record, without DNA. The sample has tens of thousands of distinct CDR3 sequences. No antigen has been identified for these receptors. Material: naive CXCR3+ CD8+ T cells from blood. Subset reported: CD45RO-CCR7+CD27+CD95- naive CD8+ T cells expressing CXCR3 (TNR3+). These receptors were taken from a human donor in good health. Some clones in this sample may be carry-over from other donors' samples.

The rearrangement links TRBV29-1 to TRBJ2-3; TCRdb proposes TRBD2, but this gene call is untestable without DNA. This CDR3 has 17 amino acids. CDR1 is SQVTM, CDR2 ANQGSEA, per germline. The CDR3 protein is CSVEQASGTTSTDTQYF.

The rearrangement links TRBV29-1 to TRBJ1-2. In germline, CDR1 is SQVTM, CDR2 ANQGSEA. The CDR3 is 13 amino acids. The CDR3 spells CSVETPINYGYTF.

V usage is TRBV7-6 and J usage is TRBJ2-3; with no DNA, the TCRdb D assignment of TRBD2 cannot be verified. Germline CDR1 and CDR2: SGHVS and FNYEAQ. This CDR3 region has 16 residues. CDR3 sequence: CASSSSSGSLTDTQYF.

This chain links TRBV6-5 with TRBJ2-7; TCRdb proposes TRBD1, but this gene call is untestable without DNA. This CDR3 is built from 14 residues. The germline V gene encodes CDR1 MNHEY and CDR2 SVGAGI. The CDR3 sequence: CASSPIQVQSEQYF.

The chain employs TRBV4-3 and TRBJ2-1; no DNA is available, so the TRBD2 call from TCRdb remains unchecked. The CDR3 totals 19 residues. From germline, CDR1 is LGHNA and CDR2 YSLEER. The chain's CDR3 is CASSQSPSIGFGRADEQFF.

The chain is built from TRBV19 and TRBJ1-5. The CDR3 is made up of 14 amino acids. Germline CDR1 LNHDA, CDR2 SQIVND (reference sequence). CDR3 in amino acids: CASSRSHGGQPQHF.

This chain uses TRBV7-6 with TRBJ2-7; the TRBD1 assignment by TCRdb is unverifiable without DNA. The CDR3 has 15 residues. Germline CDR1 SGHVS, CDR2 FNYEAQ. The CDR3: CASSLGQSLSNEQYF.

The chain carries TRBV20-1 and TRBJ2-3; TCRdb proposes TRBD2, but this gene call is untestable without DNA. This CDR3 has 17 residues. Germline CDR1 DFQATT, CDR2 SNEGSKA (reference sequence). This CDR3 reads CSARDRSHSEFTDTQYF.

V and J are TRBV7-9 and TRBJ2-3. The CDR3 totals 15 residues. Germline CDR1 and CDR2: SEHNR and FQNEAQ (reference sequence). The CDR3 here is CASSLELASTDTQYF.

The chain couples TRBV4-2 to TRBJ1-1; lacking DNA, the TRBD1 call made by TCRdb goes unchecked. The CDR3 runs 15 residues. Germline loops: CDR1 LGHNA, CDR2 YNFKEQ. The CDR3 reads CASSHSSGMNTEAFF.